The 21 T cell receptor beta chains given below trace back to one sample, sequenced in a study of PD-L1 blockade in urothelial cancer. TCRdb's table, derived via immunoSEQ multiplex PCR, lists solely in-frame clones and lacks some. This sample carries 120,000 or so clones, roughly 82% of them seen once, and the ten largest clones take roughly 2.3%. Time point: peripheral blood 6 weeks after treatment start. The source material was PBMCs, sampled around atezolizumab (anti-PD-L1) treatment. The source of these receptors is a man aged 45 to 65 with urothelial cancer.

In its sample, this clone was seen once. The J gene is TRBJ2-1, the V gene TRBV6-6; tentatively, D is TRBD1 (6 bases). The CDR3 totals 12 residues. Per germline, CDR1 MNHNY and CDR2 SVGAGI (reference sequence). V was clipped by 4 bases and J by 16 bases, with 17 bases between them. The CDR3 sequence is CASSSQGHSGFF. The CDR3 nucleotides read TGTGCCAGCAGTTCCCAGGGGCATTCAGGTTTCTTC.

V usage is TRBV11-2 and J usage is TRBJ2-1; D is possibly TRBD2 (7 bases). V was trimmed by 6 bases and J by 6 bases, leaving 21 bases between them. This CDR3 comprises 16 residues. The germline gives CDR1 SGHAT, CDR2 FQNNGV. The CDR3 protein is CASRQGGAGMGNEQFF. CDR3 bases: TGTGCCAGCAGGCAAGGGGGGGCAGGGATGGGCAATGAGCAGTTCTTC.

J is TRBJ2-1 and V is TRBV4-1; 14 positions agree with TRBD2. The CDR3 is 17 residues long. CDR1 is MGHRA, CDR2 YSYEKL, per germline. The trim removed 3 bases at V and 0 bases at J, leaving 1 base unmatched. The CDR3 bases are TGCGCCAGCAGCCAGGGACTAGCGGGGGTCTCCTACAATGAGCAGTTCTTC. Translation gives CASSQGLAGVSYNEQFF.

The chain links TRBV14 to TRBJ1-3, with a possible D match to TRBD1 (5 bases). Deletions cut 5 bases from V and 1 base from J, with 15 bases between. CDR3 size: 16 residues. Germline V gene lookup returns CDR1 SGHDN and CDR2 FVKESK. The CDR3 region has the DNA TGTGCCAGCAGCGCGGGATGGGGGAAATCTGGAAACACCATATATTTT. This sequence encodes CASSAGWGKSGNTIYF.

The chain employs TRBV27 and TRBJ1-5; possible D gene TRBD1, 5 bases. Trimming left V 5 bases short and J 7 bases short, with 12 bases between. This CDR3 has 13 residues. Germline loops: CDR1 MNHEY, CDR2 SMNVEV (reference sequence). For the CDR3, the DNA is TGTGCCAGCAGTATCACAGGTTGGCAGCCCCAGCATTTT. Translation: CASSITGWQPQHF.

The CDR3 is CASLKDRGSAAGPYF. CDR3 nucleotides: TGTGCCAGCCTAAAGGACAGGGGTTCGGCAGCGGGTCCGTACTTC. The chain has TRBV11-2 and TRBJ2-5, with TRBD1 matching 9 bases. V was clipped by 8 bases and J by 13 bases; unmatched bases: 20. The germline V gene encodes CDR1 SGHAT and CDR2 FQNNGV. CDR3 size: 15 residues.

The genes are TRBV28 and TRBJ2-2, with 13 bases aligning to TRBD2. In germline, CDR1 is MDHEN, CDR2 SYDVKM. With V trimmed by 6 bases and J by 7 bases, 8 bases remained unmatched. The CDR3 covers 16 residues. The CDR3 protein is CASRSTSGRAFGELFF. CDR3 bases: TGTGCCAGCAGGTCCACTAGCGGGAGGGCCTTCGGGGAGCTGTTTTTT.

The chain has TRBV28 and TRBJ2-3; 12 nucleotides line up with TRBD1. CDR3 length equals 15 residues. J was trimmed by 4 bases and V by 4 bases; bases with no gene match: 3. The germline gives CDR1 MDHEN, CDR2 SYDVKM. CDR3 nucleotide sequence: TGTGCCAGCAGTTGGGGACAGGGGGCGGCAGATACGCAGTATTTT. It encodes CASSWGQGAADTQYF.

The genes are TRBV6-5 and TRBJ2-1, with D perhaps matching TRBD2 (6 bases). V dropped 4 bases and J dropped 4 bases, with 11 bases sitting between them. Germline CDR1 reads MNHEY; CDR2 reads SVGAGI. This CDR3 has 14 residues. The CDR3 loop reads CASSSPEGYNEQFF. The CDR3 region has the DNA TGTGCCAGCAGTTCTCCGGAGGGATACAATGAGCAGTTCTTC.

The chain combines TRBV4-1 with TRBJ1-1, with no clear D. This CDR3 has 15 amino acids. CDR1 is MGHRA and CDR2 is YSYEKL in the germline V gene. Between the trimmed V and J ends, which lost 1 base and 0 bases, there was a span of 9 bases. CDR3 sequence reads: CASSQGADMNTEAFF. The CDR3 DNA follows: TGCGCCAGCAGCCAAGGTGCAGATATGAACACTGAAGCTTTCTTT.

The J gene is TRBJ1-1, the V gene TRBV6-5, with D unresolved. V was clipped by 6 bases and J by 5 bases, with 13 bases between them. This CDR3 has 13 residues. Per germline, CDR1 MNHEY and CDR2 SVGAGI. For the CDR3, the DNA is TGTGCCAGCAGACGAGGGATGGTAACTGAAGCTTTCTTT. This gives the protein CASRRGMVTEAFF.

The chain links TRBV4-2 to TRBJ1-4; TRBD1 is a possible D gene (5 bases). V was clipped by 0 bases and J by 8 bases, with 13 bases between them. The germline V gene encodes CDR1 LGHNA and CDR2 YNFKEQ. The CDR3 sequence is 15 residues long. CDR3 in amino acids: CASSQDRGGSEKLFF. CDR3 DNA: TGTGCCAGCAGCCAAGATCGGGGGGGAAGCGAAAAACTGTTTTTT.

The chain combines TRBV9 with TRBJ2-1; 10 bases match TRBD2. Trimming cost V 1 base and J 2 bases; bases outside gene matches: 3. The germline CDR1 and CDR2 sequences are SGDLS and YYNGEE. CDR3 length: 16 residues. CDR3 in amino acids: CASSVSGRAAYNEQFF. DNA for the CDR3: TGTGCCAGCAGCGTAAGCGGGAGGGCCGCCTACAATGAGCAGTTCTTC.

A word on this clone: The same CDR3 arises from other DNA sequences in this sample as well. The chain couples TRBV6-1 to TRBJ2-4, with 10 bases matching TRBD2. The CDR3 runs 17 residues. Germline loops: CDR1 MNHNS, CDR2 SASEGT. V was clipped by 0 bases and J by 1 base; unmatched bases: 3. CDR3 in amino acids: CASSEAQLAGAKNIQYF. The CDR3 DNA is TGTGCCAGCAGTGAAGCCCAACTAGCGGGGGCCAAAAACATTCAGTACTTC.

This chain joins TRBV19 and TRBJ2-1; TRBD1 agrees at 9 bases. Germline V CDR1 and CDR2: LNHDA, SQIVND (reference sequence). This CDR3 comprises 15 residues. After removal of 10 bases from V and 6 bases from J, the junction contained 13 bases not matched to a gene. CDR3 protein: CATTPGTGLGNEQFF. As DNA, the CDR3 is TGTGCCACCACGCCCGGGACAGGGCTTGGCAATGAGCAGTTCTTC.

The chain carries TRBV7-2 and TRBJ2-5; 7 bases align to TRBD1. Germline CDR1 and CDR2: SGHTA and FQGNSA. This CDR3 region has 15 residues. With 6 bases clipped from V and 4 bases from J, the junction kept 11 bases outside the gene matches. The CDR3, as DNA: TGTGCCAGCAGACTCCGACAGGGTACAGGAGAGACCCAGTACTTC. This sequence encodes CASRLRQGTGETQYF.

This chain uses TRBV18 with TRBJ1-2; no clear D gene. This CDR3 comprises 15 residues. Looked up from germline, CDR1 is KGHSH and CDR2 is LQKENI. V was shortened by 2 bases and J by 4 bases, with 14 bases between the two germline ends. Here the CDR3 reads CASSPDTGTPYGYTF. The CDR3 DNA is TGTGCCAGCTCACCAGATACGGGAACACCCTATGGCTACACCTTC. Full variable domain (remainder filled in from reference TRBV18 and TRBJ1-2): NAGVMQNPRHLVRRRGQEARLRCSPMKGHSHVYWYRQLPEEGLKFMVYLQKENIIDESGMPKERFSAEFPKEGPSILRIQQVVRGDSAAYFCASSPDTGTPYGYTFGSGTRLTVV.

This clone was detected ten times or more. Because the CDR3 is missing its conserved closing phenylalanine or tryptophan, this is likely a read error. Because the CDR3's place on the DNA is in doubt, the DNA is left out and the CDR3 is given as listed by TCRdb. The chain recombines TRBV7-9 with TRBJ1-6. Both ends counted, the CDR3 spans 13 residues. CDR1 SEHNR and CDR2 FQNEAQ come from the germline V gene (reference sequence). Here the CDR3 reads CASSSSTEWRRSL.

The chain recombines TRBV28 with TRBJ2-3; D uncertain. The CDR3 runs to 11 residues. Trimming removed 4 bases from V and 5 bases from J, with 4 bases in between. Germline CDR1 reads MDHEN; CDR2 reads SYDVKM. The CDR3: CASSSRDTQYF. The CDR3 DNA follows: TGTGCCAGCAGTTCGAGAGATACGCAGTATTTT.

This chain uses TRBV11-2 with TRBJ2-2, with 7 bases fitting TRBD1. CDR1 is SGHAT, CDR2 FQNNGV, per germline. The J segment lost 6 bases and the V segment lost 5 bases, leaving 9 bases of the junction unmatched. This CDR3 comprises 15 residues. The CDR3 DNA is TGTGCCAGCAGCCCACGATCGACAGGGTCCGGGGAGCTGTTTTTT. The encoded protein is CASSPRSTGSGELFF.

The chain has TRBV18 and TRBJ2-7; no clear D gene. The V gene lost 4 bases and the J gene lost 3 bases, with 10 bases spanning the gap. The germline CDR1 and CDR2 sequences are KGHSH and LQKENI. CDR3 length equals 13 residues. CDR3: CASSRAVGYEQYF. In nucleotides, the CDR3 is TGTGCCAGCTCACGGGCAGTGGGCTACGAGCAGTACTTC.